Each of the 4 T cell receptor beta chains below was sequenced from the same sample in a study of technical replicates of blood from four donors. Using immunoSEQ multiplex PCR, the repertoire was profiled, and TCRdb retains in-frame clones only, with some absent. The data contain around 79,000 clones, around nine tenths of them singletons. The sequenced sample consisted of T cells isolated from PBMCs. These receptors originate from a human donor in good health.

J is TRBJ1-4 and V is TRBV9; 8 bases map to TRBD1. After removal of 0 bases from V and 8 bases from J, the junction contained 12 bases not matched to a gene. The CDR3 totals 17 residues. Germline lookup yields CDR1 SGDLS and CDR2 YYNGEE. The CDR3 region is CASSVGAAGGLAEKLFF. The CDR3 nucleotides are TGTGCCAGCAGCGTAGGGGCTGCAGGGGGCTTGGCGGAAAAACTGTTTTTT.

This chain links TRBV7-6 with TRBJ2-1; 9 bases match TRBD2. Trimming removed 4 bases from V and 7 bases from J; junction bases left unmatched: 8. Germline lookup yields CDR1 SGHVS and CDR2 FNYEAQ. The CDR3 has 15 amino acids. The CDR3 nucleotides are TGTGCCAGCAGCTCTCCCAGCGGGGGGCCGAATGAGCAGTTCTTC. Residues: CASSSPSGGPNEQFF.

This clone has a handful of counts. V gene TRBV9 combines with J gene TRBJ1-1; TRBD1 might be the D (5 bases). V was trimmed by 0 bases and J by 7 bases, leaving 19 bases between them. Germline V CDR1 and CDR2: SGDLS, YYNGEE. This CDR3 comprises 16 residues. CDR3 sequence: CASSVAPTGMMDEAFF. CDR3 nucleotides: TGTGCCAGCAGCGTAGCGCCCACAGGTATGATGGATGAAGCTTTCTTT.

This chain links TRBV5-8 with TRBJ1-3; D gene unclear. This CDR3 comprises 14 residues. The V and J ends lost 1 base and 0 bases respectively, with 5 bases between them. CDR1 is SGHTS and CDR2 is YDEGEE in the germline V gene. This chain's CDR3 is CASSLPYSGNTIYF. The CDR3 DNA follows: TGTGCCAGCAGCTTGCCCTACTCTGGAAACACCATATATTTT.